Sequencing of this T cell receptor beta chain was carried out in a study of beta chain features in type 1 diabetes. Findings and limits, study-wide: All four CD4+ subsets from Type 1 diabetes patients carried moderately but significantly shorter TCRB CDR3s.

Expressed TCRB transcripts were sequenced because the isolated RNA had all been reverse transcribed beforehand. Mean read depth for naive, central memory and regulatory T cell samples was around 3.5 million reads. Clones were read by immunoSEQ multiplex PCR, and TCRdb kept only the in-frame ones, dropping some. In the table there are approximately 260,000 clones, around 20% of which are singletons. The CDR3 runs to 14 residues. V lost 1 base and J 5 bases, leaving 12 bases between the germline ends. Germline loops: CDR1 SGHRS, CDR2 YFSETQ. A word on this clone: Its antigen is as yet unknown.

The rearrangement uses TRBV5-1 and TRBJ2-5, with D tentatively TRBD2 (6 bases). The receptor was derived from a woman in her 40s with type 1 diabetes. The sample taken for sequencing was naive CD4+ T cells from blood. CDR3 residues: CASSLFAGRETQYF. The DNA for the CDR3 is TGCGCCAGCAGCTTGTTCGCGGGGAGGGAGACCCAGTACTTC.